This TCR beta chain came from a study of T cells in lung cancer brain metastases. Study-wide context: Median interval between primary and brain metastasis specimen acquisition was 300 to 350 days.

As for this clone: Its antigen is still unknown.

General observations from the study: Brain metastasis T cell infiltration was not adjusted for preoperative corticosteroid effects. Brain metastases had fewer unique productive clones than primaries (median approximately 1,600 versus 4,100).

Exclusion applied to anyone with multiple prior malignancies. The data were produced by immunoSEQ multiplex PCR, yet TCRdb's version contains in-frame clones alone and is incomplete. The data hold around 2,300 clones, with 90% observed a single time. The J segment lost 2 bases and the V segment lost 5 bases, leaving 3 bases of the junction unmatched. This CDR3 has 16 amino acids. Germline assignment: CDR1 SGDLS and CDR2 YYNGEE. This clonotype was obtained from a man aged 70 or older with non-small cell lung cancer. The sequenced material came from tumor tissue from the primary lung tumor. This chain connects TRBV9 to TRBJ2-2, with 13 bases matching TRBD2. In nucleotides, the CDR3 is TGTGCCAGCAGTCGACTAGCGGGGGGAAACACCGGGGAGCTGTTTTTT. Its protein product is CASSRLAGGNTGELFF.